This T cell receptor (beta chain) was sequenced for a study of human T cells and chemical hapten exposure. About the study: An area of 2 cm by 2 to 2.5 cm on upper inner arm skin received 2% DPC for sensitization. Once 0.01% DPC had been applied to the upper back by patch test, readings were taken at 6 days.

This clonotype has a handful of counts. Germline V gene sequence: CDR1 LGHNA, CDR2 YNFKEQ. CDR3 length: 15 residues. Trimming removed 3 bases from V and 2 bases from J, with 11 bases in between. Time point reported: pre-sensitization, week 0. Treatment indicated: therapeutic diphenylcyclopropenone sensitization with weekly scalp DPC. What the library attached to individual cDNA molecules were unique molecular identifiers. Via MiXCR, TCRdb re-called the RACE reads, giving one row per CDR3 protein. Among about 250,000 distinct CDR3 sequences listed, around 7.3% were seen once. The sample here was whole blood, taken in connection with sensitization to the hapten diphenylcyclopropenone (DPC). This TCR was sampled from a man younger than 30 with alopecia areata. Some clones in this sample may be carry-over from other donors' samples. The chain recombines TRBV4-2 with TRBJ1-5; D ambiguous. CDR3 nucleotide sequence: TGTGCCAGCAGCCAGACCCCTTGGGGCAATCAGCCCCAGCATTTT. It encodes CASSQTPWGNQPQHF.